This T cell receptor beta chain comes out of a study of blood T cells in healthy people across ages. The CDR3 consists of 13 residues. Trimming cost V 4 bases and J 8 bases, with 9 bases left between them. The germline V gene has CDR1 SGHTA and CDR2 FQGNSA. Primed by a sample-barcoded 5' primer and a J-beta primer mix, a second PCR proceeded for roughly 7 to 11 cycles. All cDNA molecules were each tagged by a template-switch adaptor with 12 random nucleotides. TCRdb independently ran MiXCR on the 5' RACE reads; one entry per CDR3 protein. Of hundreds of thousands of distinct CDR3 sequences in the sample, 58% were seen once.

V usage is TRBV7-2 and J usage is TRBJ1-6; no definite D call. This TCR was sampled from a man aged 60 to 69 in good health. Specimen: blood. The CDR3 DNA follows: TGTGCCAGCAGCTCAACCACCTATTCACCCCTCCACTTT. Its translation: CASSSTTYSPLHF.